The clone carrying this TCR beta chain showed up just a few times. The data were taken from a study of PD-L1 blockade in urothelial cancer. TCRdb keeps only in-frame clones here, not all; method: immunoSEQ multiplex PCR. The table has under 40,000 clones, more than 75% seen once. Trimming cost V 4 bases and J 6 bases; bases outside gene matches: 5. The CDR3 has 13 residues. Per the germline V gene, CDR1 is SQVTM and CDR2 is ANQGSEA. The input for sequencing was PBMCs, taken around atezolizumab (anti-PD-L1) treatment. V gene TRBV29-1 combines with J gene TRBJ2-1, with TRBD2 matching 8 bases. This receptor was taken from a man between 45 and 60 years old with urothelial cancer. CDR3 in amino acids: CSVGGLVGNEQFF. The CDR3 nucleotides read TGCAGCGTTGGGGGACTAGTGGGCAATGAGCAGTTCTTC.